This TCR beta chain was observed in a study of T-cell reconstitution after alpha-beta-depleted transplantation in children. In regard to this clonotype: The antigen remains unidentified. One end of the junction varies from germline; a read error may be responsible.

The study's findings and limits: Expanded graft clones, several hundred of them, were reportedly the source of alpha-beta T cells about two months after transplant. Surviving thymic progenitors and recipient T cells were the source of high TCRbeta diversity at day 60 in some patients. Hyperexpanded clones declined; after one year, newly produced T cells mostly supplied diversity.

The germline V gene has CDR1 GTSNPN and CDR2 SVGIG (reference sequence). This CDR3 contains 16 residues. Unique molecular identifiers were incorporated into the prepared TCRbeta library. TCRdb used MiXCR to reprocess the PCR reads, holding one entry per CDR3 protein. This sample yields around 140,000 distinct CDR3 sequences, of which around 9% are seen a single time; around a sixth belongs to the top ten. This TCR was sampled from a female patient aged 2-9 years who had a stem cell transplant for congenital amegakaryocytic thrombocytopenia, so the T cells may come from the graft donor. The chain has TRBV30 and TRBJ1-6; unclear D gene. The source material was PBMCs, mostly from graft donor cells, sampled 180 days after TCRalphabeta/CD19-depleted stem cell transplant. Here the CDR3 DNA reads TGTGCCTTTTCCACCGGGAGGAGCTCCTATAATTCACCCCTCAACTTT. The encoded protein is CAFSTGRSSYNSPLNF. Drawing the rest from reference TRBV30 and TRBJ1-6, the complete variable domain is SQTIHQWPATLVQPVGSPLSLECTVEGTSNPNLYWYRQAAGRGLQLLFYSVGIGQISSEVPQNLSASRPQDRQFILSSKKLLLSDSGFYLCAFSTGRSSYNSPLNFGNGTRLTVT.